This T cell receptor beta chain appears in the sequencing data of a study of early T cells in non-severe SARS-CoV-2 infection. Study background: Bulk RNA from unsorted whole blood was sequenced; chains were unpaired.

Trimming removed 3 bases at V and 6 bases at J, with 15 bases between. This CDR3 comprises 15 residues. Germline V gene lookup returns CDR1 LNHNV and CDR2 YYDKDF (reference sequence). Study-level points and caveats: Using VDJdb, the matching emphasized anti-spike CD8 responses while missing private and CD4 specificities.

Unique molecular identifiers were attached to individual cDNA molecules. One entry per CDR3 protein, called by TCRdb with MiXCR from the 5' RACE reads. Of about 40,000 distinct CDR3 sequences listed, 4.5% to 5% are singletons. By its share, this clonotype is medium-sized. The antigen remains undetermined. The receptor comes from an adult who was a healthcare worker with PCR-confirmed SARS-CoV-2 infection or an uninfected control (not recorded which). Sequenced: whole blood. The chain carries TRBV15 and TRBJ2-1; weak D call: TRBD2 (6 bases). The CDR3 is CATSSYSGPFNEQFF. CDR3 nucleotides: TGTGCCACCAGCAGTTATAGCGGTCCTTTCAATGAGCAGTTCTTC.